This T cell receptor (beta chain) was obtained from a study of human T cells and chemical hapten exposure. Study overall: The study patch tested 0.01% DPC on the upper back and read results at 6 days.

Time point noted: patch test 1, 2 weeks after DPC sensitization. Treatment specified: therapeutic diphenylcyclopropenone sensitization with weekly scalp DPC. As the library was built, unique molecular identifiers were attached to individual cDNA molecules. Under the authors' procedure: Individual samples carried between roughly 23,224 and 700,000 TCRs, with 95,638 as the median. Using its own MiXCR run on the RACE reads, TCRdb lists one record per CDR3 protein. TCRdb assigned the V and J calls; the authors' analysis was not used. Counted here are over 85,000 distinct CDR3 sequences, roughly 12% occurring once; the ten biggest clones make up approximately 2.1%. With V trimmed by 2 bases and J by 9 bases, 4 bases remained unmatched. Germline loops: CDR1 MRHNA, CDR2 SNTAGT. There are 14 residues in the CDR3. Notes on this clonotype: Its antigen remains unknown.

Study-level findings and limits: DPC sensitization produced no change in TCRs with frequency above 1 in 1000.

The chain links TRBV6-4 to TRBJ2-1, with 10 bases fitting TRBD2. The sequencing here drew on whole blood, taken in connection with sensitization to the hapten diphenylcyclopropenone (DPC). The sequence was obtained from a woman aged 40 to 55 with alopecia areata. Some clones in this sample may be carry-over from other donors' samples. As DNA, the CDR3 is TGTGCCAGCAGTGACATAACTAGCGGGACTGAGCAGTTCTTC. It specifies CASSDITSGTEQFF.